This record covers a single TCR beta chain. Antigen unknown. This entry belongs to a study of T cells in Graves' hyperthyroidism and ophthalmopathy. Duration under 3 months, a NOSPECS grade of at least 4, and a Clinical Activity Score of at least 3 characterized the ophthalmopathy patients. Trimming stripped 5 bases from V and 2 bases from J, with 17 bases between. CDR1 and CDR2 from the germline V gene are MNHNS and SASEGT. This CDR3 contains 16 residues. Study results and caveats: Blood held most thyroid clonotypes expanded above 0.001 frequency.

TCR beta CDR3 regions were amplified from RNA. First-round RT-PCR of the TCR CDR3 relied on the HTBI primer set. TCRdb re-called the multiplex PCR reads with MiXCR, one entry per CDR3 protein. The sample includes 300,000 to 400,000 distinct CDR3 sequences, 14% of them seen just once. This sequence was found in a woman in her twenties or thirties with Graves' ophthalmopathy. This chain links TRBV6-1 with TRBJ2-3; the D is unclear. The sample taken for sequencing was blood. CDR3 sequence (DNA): TGTGCCAGCAGTCCTGACCGTTTCCCTCTCACAGATACGCAGTATTTT. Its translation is CASSPDRFPLTDTQYF.